This T cell receptor beta chain was captured by sequencing in a study of T-cell memory formation after mild COVID-19. A single record per CDR3 protein comes from TCRdb applying MiXCR to the 5' RACE reads. The sample has some 29,000 distinct CDR3 sequences; 15% to 20% are singletons. This clonotype was seen many times. V was shortened by 3 bases and J by 7 bases, with 18 bases between the two germline ends. This CDR3 has 15 residues. CDR1 MNHEY and CDR2 SMNVEV come from the germline V gene (reference sequence). This sequence was found in an adult who had mild COVID-19 (a few samples of this study predate the infection). Cell type and time point are not known. The sequencing sample was made of PBMCs or a T cell subset sorted from them (not recorded which). This sequence joins TRBV27 and TRBJ2-5; D may be TRBD1 (6 bases). CDR3: CASSLDPGQSRTQYF. The CDR3 DNA follows: TGTGCCAGCAGTTTGGACCCGGGACAATCGCGGACCCAGTACTTC.